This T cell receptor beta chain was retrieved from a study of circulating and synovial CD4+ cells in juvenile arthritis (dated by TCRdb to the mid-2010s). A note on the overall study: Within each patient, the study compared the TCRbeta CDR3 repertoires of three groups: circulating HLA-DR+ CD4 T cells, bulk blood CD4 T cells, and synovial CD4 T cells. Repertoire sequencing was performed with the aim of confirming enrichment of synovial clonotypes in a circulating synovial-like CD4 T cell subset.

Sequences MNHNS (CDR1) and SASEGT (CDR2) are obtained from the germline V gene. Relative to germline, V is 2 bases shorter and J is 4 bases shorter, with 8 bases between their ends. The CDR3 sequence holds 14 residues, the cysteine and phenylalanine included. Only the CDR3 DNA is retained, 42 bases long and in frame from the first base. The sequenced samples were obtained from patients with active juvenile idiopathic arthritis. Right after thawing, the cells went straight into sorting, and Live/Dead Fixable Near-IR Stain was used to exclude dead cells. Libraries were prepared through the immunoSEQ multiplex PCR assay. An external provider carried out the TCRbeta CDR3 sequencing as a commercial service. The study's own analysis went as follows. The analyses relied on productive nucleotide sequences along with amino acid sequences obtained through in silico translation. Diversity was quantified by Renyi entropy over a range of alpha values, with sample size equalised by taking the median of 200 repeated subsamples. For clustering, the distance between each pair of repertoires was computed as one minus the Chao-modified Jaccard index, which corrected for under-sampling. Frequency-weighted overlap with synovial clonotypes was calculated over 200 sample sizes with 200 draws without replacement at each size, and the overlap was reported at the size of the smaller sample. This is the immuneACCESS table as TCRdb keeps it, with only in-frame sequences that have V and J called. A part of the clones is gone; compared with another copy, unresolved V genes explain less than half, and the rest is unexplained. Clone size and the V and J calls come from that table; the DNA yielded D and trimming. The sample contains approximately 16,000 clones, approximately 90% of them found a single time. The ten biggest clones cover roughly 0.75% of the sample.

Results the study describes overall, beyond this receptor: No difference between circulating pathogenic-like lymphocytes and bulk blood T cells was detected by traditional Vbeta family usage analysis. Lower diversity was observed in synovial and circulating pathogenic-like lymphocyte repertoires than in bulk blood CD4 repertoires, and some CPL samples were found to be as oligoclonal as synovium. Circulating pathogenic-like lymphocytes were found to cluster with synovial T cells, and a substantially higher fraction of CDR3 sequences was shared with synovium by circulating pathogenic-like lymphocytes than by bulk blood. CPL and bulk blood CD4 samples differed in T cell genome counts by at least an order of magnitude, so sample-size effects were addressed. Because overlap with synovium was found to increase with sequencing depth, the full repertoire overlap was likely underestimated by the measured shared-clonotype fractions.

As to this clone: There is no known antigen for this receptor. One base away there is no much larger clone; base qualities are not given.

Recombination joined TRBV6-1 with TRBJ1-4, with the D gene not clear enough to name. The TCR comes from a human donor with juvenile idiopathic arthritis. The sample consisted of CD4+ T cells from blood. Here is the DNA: TGTGCCAGCAGTGAAACATACTATAATGAAAAACTGTTTTTT. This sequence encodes CASSETYYNEKLFF.